Presented here are 27 T cell receptor beta chains from one specimen sequenced in a study of blood T cell repertoires in COVID-19. The repertoire was sequenced with immunoSEQ multiplex PCR; TCRdb's copy has only in-frame clones and lacks some. Seen here are a few hundred thousand clones, about 90% observed once, and the top ten hold 3%. Sequenced: peripheral blood. These receptors were obtained from a woman aged 30 to 39 with COVID-19, enrolled during active disease.

The V call is TRBV5-5, the J call TRBJ1-2; 9 nucleotides match TRBD1. The ends lost 4 bases at V and 6 bases at J; junction bases unmatched: 13. The germline CDR1 and CDR2 sequences are SGHKS and YYEKEE (reference sequence). This CDR3 has 16 amino acids. The CDR3 protein is CASSPLTTGGGDGYTF. DNA for the CDR3: TGTGCCAGCAGCCCCCTTACGACAGGGGGAGGAGATGGCTACACCTTC.

This chain links TRBV2 with TRBJ2-3; no clear D gene. V dropped 7 bases and J dropped 4 bases, with 18 bases sitting between them. Per germline, CDR1 SNHLY and CDR2 FYNNEI. The length of the CDR3 is 15 residues. The CDR3 nucleotides read TGTGCCAGCATCCCGACAACCCGACGCCCAGATACGCAGTATTTT. Translated: CASIPTTRRPDTQYF.

This sequence joins TRBV7-6 and TRBJ2-5, with 10 bases matching TRBD2. CDR1 and CDR2 from the germline V gene are SGHVS and FNYEAQ. The CDR3 consists of 19 residues. Germline trimming cut 0 bases from V and 5 bases from J; bases unmatched to any gene: 15. The CDR3, as DNA: TGTGCCAGCAGCTTAGCGAAGGTACCTAGCGGGAGTCGAAGGGAGACCCAGTACTTC. Its translation is CASSLAKVPSGSRRETQYF. Supplemented by reference TRBV7-6 and TRBJ2-5, the full variable domain reads GAGVSQSPRYKVTKRGQDVALRCDPISGHVSLYWYRQALGQGPEFLTYFNYEAQQDKSGLPNDRFSAERPEGSISTLTIQRTEQRDSAMYRCASSLAKVPSGSRRETQYFGPGTRLLVL.

This rearrangement joins TRBV6-7 to TRBJ1-3; 7 bases fit TRBD1. TRBV6-7 is an ORF, and what it does is uncertain. This CDR3 is 16 amino acids long. Trimming cost V 9 bases and J 0 bases; bases outside gene matches: 11. CDR3 DNA sequence: TGTGCCAGGACGGACAGGATAGTAGGCTCTGGAAACACCATATATTTT. It codes for CARTDRIVGSGNTIYF.

The chain has TRBV5-5 and TRBJ1-1; no reliable D call. The CDR3 runs 15 residues. The germline V and J ends were trimmed by 0 bases and 4 bases, with 13 bases remaining between them. Germline V gene data show CDR1 as SGHKS and CDR2 as YYEKEE (reference sequence). CDR3 in amino acids: CASSLEFGVGTEAFF. Written as DNA, the CDR3 is TGTGCCAGCAGCTTGGAGTTCGGGGTGGGCACTGAAGCTTTCTTT. The variable domain in full, with the rest retrieved from reference TRBV5-5 and TRBJ1-1, is DAGVTQSPTHLIKTRGQQVTLRCSPISGHKSVSWYQQVLGQGPQFIFQYYEKEERGRGNFPDRFSARQFPNYSSELNVNALLLGDSALYLCASSLEFGVGTEAFFGQGTRLTVV.

This chain joins TRBV3-1 (or the pseudogene TRBV3-2) and TRBJ2-5; 8 nucleotides align to TRBD1. The CDR3 contains 15 residues. V gave up 2 bases and J gave up 1 base; unmatched junction bases: 3. Germline-derived CDR1 and CDR2 are LGHDT and YNNKEL (reference sequence). For the CDR3, the DNA is TGTGCCAGCAGCCAAAGACAGGGGCCCCAAGAGACCCAGTACTTC. This codes for CASSQRQGPQETQYF.

J is TRBJ2-3 and V is TRBV12-5, with 7 bases aligning to TRBD1. V was pared by 1 base and J by 3 bases, with 4 bases of the junction left unmatched. The CDR3 is made up of 15 amino acids. In germline, CDR1 is LGHNT, CDR2 FRNRAP. CDR3 sequence (DNA): TGTGCTAGTGGTTTGGAGACAGGGCGGACAGATACGCAGTATTTT. Its protein product is CASGLETGRTDTQYF.

J is TRBJ1-2 and V is TRBV19, with D tentatively TRBD1 (6 bases). The CDR3 is made up of 16 amino acids. The germline CDR1 and CDR2 sequences are LNHDA and SQIVND (reference sequence). Trimming removed 7 bases from V and 4 bases from J, with 22 bases in between. The CDR3 sequence: CASNRDVDGLGYGYTF. CDR3 DNA: TGTGCCAGTAACAGGGACGTCGACGGGTTAGGCTATGGCTACACCTTC.

This clone occurred once. The chain has TRBV10-3 and TRBJ1-1; D is undetermined. The V gene lost 0 bases and the J gene lost 3 bases, with 11 bases spanning the gap. Germline loops: CDR1 ENHRY, CDR2 SYGVKD. The CDR3 contains 15 residues. CDR3 DNA: TGTGCCATCAGTGAGTCCTCCCCGGTTGACACTGAAGCTTTCTTT. Protein sequence: CAISESSPVDTEAFF.

The J gene is TRBJ2-1, the V gene TRBV11-3; 12 bases agree with TRBD2. This CDR3 spans 17 amino acids. In germline, CDR1 is SGHNT, CDR2 YENEEA. With V trimmed by 2 bases and J by 8 bases, 10 bases remained unmatched. In nucleotides, the CDR3 is TGTGCCAGCAGCTTAAGACTAGCGGGAGAGGCTAGGGATGAGCAGTTCTTC. Translation gives CASSLRLAGEARDEQFF.

The V and J genes are TRBV7-6 and TRBJ2-1; 7 bases agree with TRBD2. Trimming took 0 bases from V and 8 from J; bases not matched to a gene: 4. The CDR3 covers 14 residues. Germline CDR1 is SGHVS and CDR2 is FNYEAQ. The CDR3 loop is CASSLAGGHHEQFF. CDR3 DNA sequence: TGTGCCAGCAGCTTAGCGGGAGGGCACCATGAGCAGTTCTTC.

The rearrangement links TRBV13 to TRBJ2-2; no clear D gene. V was cut by 7 bases and J by 0 bases, with 18 bases left in between. The CDR3 totals 17 residues. The germline CDR1 and CDR2 sequences are PRHDT and FYEKMQ (reference sequence). The CDR3 sequence: CASIPRWRQSNTGELFF. In DNA, the CDR3 is TGTGCCAGCATCCCTCGGTGGCGGCAGTCGAACACCGGGGAGCTGTTTTTT.

This sequence joins TRBV28 and TRBJ1-2, with 8 bases identical to TRBD1. Germline-derived CDR1 and CDR2 are MDHEN and SYDVKM. CDR3 length equals 16 residues. V shed 8 bases, J shed 4 bases, and the junction held 15 bases outside the gene matches. In nucleotides, the CDR3 is TGTGCCAGCGGGGGGAGCTGGACAGGGAGGAGCTATGGCTACACCTTC. This codes for CASGGSWTGRSYGYTF.

This chain uses TRBV27 with TRBJ1-1, with TRBD1 matching 7 bases. V gave up 7 bases and J gave up 5 bases; unmatched junction bases: 13. The CDR3 spans 15 residues. The germline V gene has CDR1 MNHEY and CDR2 SMNVEV (reference sequence). CDR3 region: CASTRGGAADTEAFF. For the CDR3, the DNA is TGTGCCAGCACCCGAGGGGGCGCAGCAGATACTGAAGCTTTCTTT.

The V and J genes are TRBV2 and TRBJ1-5; 10 positions agree with TRBD1. Trimming cost V 5 bases and J 11 bases; bases outside gene matches: 9. The germline gives CDR1 SNHLY, CDR2 FYNNEI. The CDR3 covers 14 residues. The CDR3 DNA follows: TGTGCCAGCAGTTCCGGGACAGGGGTTTCGGCCCAGCATTTT. Encoded protein: CASSSGTGVSAQHF.

The gene calls are TRBV6-2 or TRBV6-3 and TRBJ2-7, with a weak D call TRBD2 (6 bases). CDR3 size: 19 residues. Germline CDR1 is MNHEY and CDR2 is SVGEGT. V lost 3 bases to trimming and J lost 0 bases, with 24 bases between them. The CDR3 spells CASSYRYGAGGLPSYEQYV. CDR3 sequence (DNA): TGTGCCAGCAGTTATCGTTACGGGGCTGGGGGACTCCCCTCCTACGAGCAGTACGTC.

The chain has TRBV6-4 and TRBJ1-5, with D unresolved. Germline CDR1 MRHNA, CDR2 SNTAGT. The ends were cut back, 5 bases at V and 7 bases at J, with 6 bases in the middle. The CDR3 contains 11 residues. The CDR3 sequence: CASSPQQPQHF. In DNA, the CDR3 is TGTGCCAGCAGTCCCCAACAGCCCCAGCATTTT.

J is TRBJ1-6 and V is TRBV4-3; 7 bases line up with TRBD1. CDR1 and CDR2 from the germline V gene are LGHNA and YSLEER. V trimming: 0 bases; J trimming: 6 bases; junction bases outside the gene matches: 8. This CDR3 is built from 17 residues. Here the CDR3 DNA reads TGCGCCAGCAGCCAAGAAACGGTACAGGGGTTTAATTCACCCCTCCACTTT. Protein sequence: CASSQETVQGFNSPLHF.

This rearrangement joins TRBV10-2 to TRBJ1-2; D might be TRBD1 (6 bases). Germline V lookup: CDR1 WSHSY, CDR2 SAAADI. This CDR3 spans 14 amino acids. V lost 4 bases, J lost 4 bases, and 13 bases lay in between. CDR3 DNA: TGCGCCAGCAGTGTAAGGGCAGGGGTCTATGGCTACACCTTC. It encodes CASSVRAGVYGYTF.

The chain has TRBV11-2 and TRBJ2-7; 9 positions agree with TRBD2. The CDR3 covers 15 residues. The V gene end was trimmed by 5 bases and the J gene end by 7 bases; junction bases not matched to a gene: 12. The germline gives CDR1 SGHAT, CDR2 FQNNGV. The CDR3 DNA reads as TGTGCCAGCAGCCAACAAGGGGTTAGCGGGAGTGAGCAGTACGTC. Its translation is CASSQQGVSGSEQYV.

J is TRBJ2-3 and V is TRBV7-9, with TRBD2 identical over 8 bases. The J segment lost 2 bases and the V segment lost 5 bases, leaving 3 bases of the junction unmatched. The V gene's germline CDR1 is SEHNR and CDR2 FQNEAQ (reference sequence). CDR3 size: 14 residues. The CDR3 spells CASSQTSVTDTQYF. The CDR3 nucleotides are TGTGCCAGCAGCCAGACTAGCGTCACAGATACGCAGTATTTT.

The CDR3 DNA sequence: TGTGCCACCAGTGATTTGAGGAGCGAACCGAACACCGGGGAGCTGTTTTTT. It encodes CATSDLRSEPNTGELFF. The chain joins TRBV24-1 to TRBJ2-2; D is unclear. The germline CDR1 and CDR2 sequences are KGHDR and SFDVKD. The V end was cut by 0 bases, the J end by 0 bases, with 10 bases between. The CDR3 runs to 17 residues.

J is TRBJ2-7 and V is TRBV28; TRBD1 agrees at 12 bases. This CDR3 is 14 amino acids long. J gave up 7 bases and V 5 bases, and 6 bases lay outside the gene matches. The germline CDR1 and CDR2 sequences are MDHEN and SYDVKM. CDR3 coding DNA: TGTGCCAGCAGTCCGGGACAGGGGGCAAAGGAGCAGTACTTC. Protein sequence: CASSPGQGAKEQYF.

J is TRBJ1-4 and V is TRBV19, with a possible D match to TRBD1 (5 bases). V shed 1 base and J shed 0 bases, with 12 bases lying between them. This CDR3 is built from 17 residues. CDR1 and CDR2 (germline): LNHDA, SQIVND (reference sequence). The CDR3, as DNA: TGTGCCAGTAGTATAGCCCGGGGGAGCGCAACTAATGAAAAACTGTTTTTT. Its translation is CASSIARGSATNEKLFF. The full variable domain, completed using reference TRBV19 and TRBJ1-4, is DGGITQSPKYLFRKEGQNVTLSCEQNLNHDAMYWYRQDPGQGLRLIYYSQIVNDFQKGDIAEGYSVSREKKESFPLTVTSAQKNPTAFYLCASSIARGSATNEKLFFGSGTQLSVL.

The chain combines TRBV2 with TRBJ2-7; 7 bases are a match to TRBD1. The J segment lost 5 bases and the V segment lost 5 bases, leaving 9 bases of the junction unmatched. The CDR3 runs 14 residues. Germline V lookup: CDR1 SNHLY, CDR2 FYNNEI. DNA of the CDR3: TGTGCCAGCAGTCGGACAGGTCGTTTGGACGAGCAGTACTTC. It codes for CASSRTGRLDEQYF.

V is TRBV4-1 and J is TRBJ1-6, with D maybe TRBD1 (6 bases). Germline assignment: CDR1 MGHRA and CDR2 YSYEKL. Deletions cut 0 bases from V and 6 bases from J, with 15 bases between. This CDR3 has 17 amino acids. The CDR3 reads CASSQEGMTGANSPLHF. CDR3 bases: TGCGCCAGCAGCCAAGAGGGGATGACAGGAGCTAATTCACCCCTCCACTTT.

The V and J genes are TRBV19 and TRBJ2-1; the D gene is possibly TRBD2 (7 bases). V gave up 6 bases and J gave up 6 bases, with 18 bases separating them. Germline loops: CDR1 LNHDA, CDR2 SQIVND (reference sequence). This CDR3 has 15 amino acids. This chain's CDR3 is CASRVTGGGGNEQFF. CDR3 DNA: TGTGCCAGTAGGGTTACAGGAGGGGGGGGCAATGAGCAGTTCTTC.